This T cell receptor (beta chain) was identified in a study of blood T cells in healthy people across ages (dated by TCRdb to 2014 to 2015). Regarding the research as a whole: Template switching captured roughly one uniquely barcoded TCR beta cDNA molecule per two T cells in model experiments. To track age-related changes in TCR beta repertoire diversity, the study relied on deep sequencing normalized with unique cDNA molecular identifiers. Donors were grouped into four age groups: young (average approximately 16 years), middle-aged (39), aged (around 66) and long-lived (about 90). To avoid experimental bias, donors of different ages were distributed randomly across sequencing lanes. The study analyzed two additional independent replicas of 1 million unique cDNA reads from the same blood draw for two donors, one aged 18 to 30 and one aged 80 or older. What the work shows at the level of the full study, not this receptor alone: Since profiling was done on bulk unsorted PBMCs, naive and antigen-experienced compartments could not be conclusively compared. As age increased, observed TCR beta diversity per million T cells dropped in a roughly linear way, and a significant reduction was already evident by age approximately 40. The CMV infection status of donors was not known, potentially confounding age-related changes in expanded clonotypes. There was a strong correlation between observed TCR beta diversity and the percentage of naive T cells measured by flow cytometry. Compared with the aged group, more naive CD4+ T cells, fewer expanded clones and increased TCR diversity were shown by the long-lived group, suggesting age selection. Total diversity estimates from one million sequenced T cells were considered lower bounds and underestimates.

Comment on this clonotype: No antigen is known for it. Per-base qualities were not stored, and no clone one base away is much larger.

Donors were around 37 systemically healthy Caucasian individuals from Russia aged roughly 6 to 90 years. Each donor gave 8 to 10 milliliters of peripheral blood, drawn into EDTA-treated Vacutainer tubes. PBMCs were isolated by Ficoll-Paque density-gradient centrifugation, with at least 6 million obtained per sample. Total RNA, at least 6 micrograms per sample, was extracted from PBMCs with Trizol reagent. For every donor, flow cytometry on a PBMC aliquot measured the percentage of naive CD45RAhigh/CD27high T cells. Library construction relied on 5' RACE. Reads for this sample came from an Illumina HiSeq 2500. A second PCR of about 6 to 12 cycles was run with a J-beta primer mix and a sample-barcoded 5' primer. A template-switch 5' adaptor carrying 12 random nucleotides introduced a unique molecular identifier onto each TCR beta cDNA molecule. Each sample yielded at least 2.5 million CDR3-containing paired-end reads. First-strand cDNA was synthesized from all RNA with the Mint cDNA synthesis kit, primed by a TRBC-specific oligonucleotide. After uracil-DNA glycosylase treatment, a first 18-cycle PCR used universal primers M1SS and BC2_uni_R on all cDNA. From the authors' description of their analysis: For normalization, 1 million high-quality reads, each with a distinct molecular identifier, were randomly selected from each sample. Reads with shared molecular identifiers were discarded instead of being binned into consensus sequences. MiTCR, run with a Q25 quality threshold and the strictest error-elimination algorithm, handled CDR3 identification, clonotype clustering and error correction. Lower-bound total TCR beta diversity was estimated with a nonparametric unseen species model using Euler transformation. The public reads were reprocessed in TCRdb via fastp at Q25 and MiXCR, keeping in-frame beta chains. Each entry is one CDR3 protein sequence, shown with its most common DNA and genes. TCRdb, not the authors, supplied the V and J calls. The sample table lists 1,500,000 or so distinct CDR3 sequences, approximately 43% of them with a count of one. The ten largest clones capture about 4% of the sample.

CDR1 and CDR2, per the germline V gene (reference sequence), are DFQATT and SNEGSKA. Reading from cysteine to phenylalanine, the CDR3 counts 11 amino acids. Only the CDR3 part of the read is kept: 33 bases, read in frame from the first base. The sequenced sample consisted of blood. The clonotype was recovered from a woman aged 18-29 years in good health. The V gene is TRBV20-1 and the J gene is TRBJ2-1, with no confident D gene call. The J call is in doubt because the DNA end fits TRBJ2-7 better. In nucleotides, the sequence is TGCAGTGCAAGGATTACCTACGAGCAGTACTTC. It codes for CSARITYEQYF.